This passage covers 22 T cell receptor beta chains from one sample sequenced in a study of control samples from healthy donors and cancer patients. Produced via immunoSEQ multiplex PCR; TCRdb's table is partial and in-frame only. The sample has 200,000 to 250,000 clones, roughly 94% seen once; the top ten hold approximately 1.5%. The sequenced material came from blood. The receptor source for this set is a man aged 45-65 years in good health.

This chain's CDR3 is CASSEGQGDQPQHF. CDR3 DNA sequence: TGTGCCAGCAGTGAAGGGCAGGGGGATCAGCCCCAGCATTTT. V is TRBV2 and J is TRBJ1-5, with 7 positions matching TRBD1. The CDR3 spans 14 residues. Germline CDR1 SNHLY, CDR2 FYNNEI. Trimming at V came to 1 base and at J to 5 bases, leaving 2 bases not matched to a gene.

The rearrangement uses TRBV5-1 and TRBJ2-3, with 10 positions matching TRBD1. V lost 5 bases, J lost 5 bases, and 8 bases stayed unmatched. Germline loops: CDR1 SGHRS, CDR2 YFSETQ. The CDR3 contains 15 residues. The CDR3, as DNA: TGCGCCAGCAGTTCCGACAGGGGGCGAGGAGATACGCAGTATTTT. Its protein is CASSSDRGRGDTQYF.

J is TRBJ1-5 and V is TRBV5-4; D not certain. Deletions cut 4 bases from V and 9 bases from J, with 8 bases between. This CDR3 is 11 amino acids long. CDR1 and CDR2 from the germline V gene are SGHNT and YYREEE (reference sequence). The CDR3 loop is CASSPVGPQHF. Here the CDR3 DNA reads TGTGCCAGCAGCCCCGTGGGGCCCCAGCATTTT.

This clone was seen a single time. The CDR3 here is CASSLNGRPNTGELFF. In DNA form, the CDR3 reads TGTGCCAGCAGCTTAAATGGACGGCCGAACACCGGGGAGCTGTTTTTT. This sequence joins TRBV7-3 and TRBJ2-2, with D unresolved. This CDR3 contains 16 residues. The germline V gene has CDR1 SGHTA and CDR2 FQGTGA. Trimming removed 1 base from V and 0 bases from J, with 9 bases in between.

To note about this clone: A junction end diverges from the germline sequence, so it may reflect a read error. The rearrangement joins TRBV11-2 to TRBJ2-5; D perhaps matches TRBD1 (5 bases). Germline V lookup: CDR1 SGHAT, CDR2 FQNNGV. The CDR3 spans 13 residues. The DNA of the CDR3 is TGTGCCAGCAGCTTATCGGGTACAGGCGGCCCCCACTTC. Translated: CASSLSGTGGPHF.

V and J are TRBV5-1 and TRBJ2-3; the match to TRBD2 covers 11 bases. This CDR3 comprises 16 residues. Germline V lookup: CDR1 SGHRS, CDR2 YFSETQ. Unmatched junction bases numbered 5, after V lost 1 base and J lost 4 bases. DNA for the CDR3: TGCGCCAGCAGCTTGCTAGCGGGGGGCCTGCCAGATACGCAGTATTTT. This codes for CASSLLAGGLPDTQYF.

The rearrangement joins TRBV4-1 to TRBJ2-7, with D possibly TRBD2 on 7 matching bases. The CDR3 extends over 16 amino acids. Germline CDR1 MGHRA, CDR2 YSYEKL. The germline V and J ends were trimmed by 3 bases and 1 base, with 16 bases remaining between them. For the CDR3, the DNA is TGCGCCAGCAGCCACTATTTACAGGGAGGGTCCTACGAGCAGTACTTC. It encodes CASSHYLQGGSYEQYF.

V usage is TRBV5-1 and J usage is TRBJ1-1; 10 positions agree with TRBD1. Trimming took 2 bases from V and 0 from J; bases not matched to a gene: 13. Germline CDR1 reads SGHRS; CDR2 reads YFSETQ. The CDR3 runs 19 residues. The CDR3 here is CASSLTNPGQGSMNTEAFF. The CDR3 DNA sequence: TGCGCCAGCAGCTTAACCAACCCGGGACAGGGGTCAATGAACACTGAAGCTTTCTTT.

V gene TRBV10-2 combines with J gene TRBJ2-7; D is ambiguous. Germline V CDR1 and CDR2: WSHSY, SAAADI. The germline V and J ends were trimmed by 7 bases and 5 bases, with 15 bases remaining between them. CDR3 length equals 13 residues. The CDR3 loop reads CASNRLIPDEQYF. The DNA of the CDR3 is TGCGCCAGCAATCGACTGATTCCGGACGAGCAGTACTTC.

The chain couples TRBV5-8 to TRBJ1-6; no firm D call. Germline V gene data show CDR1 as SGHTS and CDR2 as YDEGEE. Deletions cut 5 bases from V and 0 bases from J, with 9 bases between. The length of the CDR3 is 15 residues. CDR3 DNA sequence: TGTGCCAGCAGGAACAGTTACTCCTATAATTCACCCCTCCACTTT. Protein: CASRNSYSYNSPLHF. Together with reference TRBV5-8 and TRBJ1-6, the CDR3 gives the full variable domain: EAGVTQSPTHLIKTRGQQATLRCSPISGHTSVYWYQQALGLGLQFLLWYDEGEERNRGNFPPRFSGRQFPNYSSELNVNALELEDSALYLCASRNSYSYNSPLHFGNGTRLTVT.

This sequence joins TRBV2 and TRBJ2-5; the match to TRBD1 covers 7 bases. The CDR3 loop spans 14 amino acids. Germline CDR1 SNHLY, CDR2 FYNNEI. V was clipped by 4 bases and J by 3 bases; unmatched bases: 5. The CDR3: CASSGPGTEETQYF. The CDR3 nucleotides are TGTGCCAGCAGTGGACCCGGGACAGAAGAGACCCAGTACTTC.

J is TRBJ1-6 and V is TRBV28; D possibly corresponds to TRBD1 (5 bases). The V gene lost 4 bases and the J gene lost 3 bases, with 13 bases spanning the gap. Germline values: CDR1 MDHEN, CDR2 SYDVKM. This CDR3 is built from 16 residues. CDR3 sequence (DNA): TGTGCCAGCAGTTCCCCTCCGCAGGGCTATAATTCACCCCTCCACTTT. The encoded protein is CASSSPPQGYNSPLHF.

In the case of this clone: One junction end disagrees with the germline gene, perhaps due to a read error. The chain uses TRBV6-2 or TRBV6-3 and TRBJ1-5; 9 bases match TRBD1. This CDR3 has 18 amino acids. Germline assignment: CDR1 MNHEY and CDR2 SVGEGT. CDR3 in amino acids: CASSHSYGRGQGEQPQHF. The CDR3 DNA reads TGTGCCAGCAGTCACTCATATGGTCGGGGACAGGGTGAACAGCCCCAGCATTTT.

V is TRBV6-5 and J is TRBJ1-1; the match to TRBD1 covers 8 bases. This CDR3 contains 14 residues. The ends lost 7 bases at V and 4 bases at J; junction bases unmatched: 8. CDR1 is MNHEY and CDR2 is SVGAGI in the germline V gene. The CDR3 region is CASTSTGEGTEAFF. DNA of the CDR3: TGTGCCAGCACCTCGACAGGGGAAGGCACTGAAGCTTTCTTT.

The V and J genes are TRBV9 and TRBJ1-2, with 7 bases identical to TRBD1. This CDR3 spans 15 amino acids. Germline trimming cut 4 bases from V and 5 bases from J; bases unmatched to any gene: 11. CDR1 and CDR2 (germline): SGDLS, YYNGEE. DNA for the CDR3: TGTGCCAGCAGCCCTCGGACAGGCGTAAGTTATGGCTACACCTTC. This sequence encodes CASSPRTGVSYGYTF.

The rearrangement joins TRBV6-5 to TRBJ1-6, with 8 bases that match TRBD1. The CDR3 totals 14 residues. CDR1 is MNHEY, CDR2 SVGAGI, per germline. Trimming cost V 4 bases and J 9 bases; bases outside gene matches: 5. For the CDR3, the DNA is TGTGCCAGCAGTTCCGGGACAGGATTTTCACCCCTCCACTTT. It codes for CASSSGTGFSPLHF.

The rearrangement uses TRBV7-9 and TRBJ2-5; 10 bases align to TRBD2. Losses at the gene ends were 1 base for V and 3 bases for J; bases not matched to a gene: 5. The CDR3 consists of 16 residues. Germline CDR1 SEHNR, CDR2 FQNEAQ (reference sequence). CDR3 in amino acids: CASSLGASGGEETQYF. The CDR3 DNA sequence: TGTGCCAGCAGCTTAGGGGCTAGCGGGGGAGAAGAGACCCAGTACTTC.

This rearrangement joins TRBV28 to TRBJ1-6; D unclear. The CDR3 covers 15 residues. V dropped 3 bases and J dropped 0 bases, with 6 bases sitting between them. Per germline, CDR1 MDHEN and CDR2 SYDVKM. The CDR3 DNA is TGTGCCAGCAGTTTCCCGGGCTCCTATAATTCACCCCTCCACTTT. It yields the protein CASSFPGSYNSPLHF.

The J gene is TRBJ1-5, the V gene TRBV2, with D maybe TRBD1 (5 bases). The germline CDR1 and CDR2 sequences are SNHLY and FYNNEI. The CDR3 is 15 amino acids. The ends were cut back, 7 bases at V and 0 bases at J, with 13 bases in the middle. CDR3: CASKAGQPSNQPQHF. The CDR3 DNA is TGTGCCAGCAAGGCGGGGCAGCCTAGCAATCAGCCCCAGCATTTT.

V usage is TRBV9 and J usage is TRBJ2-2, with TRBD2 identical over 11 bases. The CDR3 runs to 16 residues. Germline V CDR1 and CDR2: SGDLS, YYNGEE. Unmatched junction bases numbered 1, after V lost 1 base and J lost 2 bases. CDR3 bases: TGTGCCAGCAGCGTAACTAGCGGGGGCAACACCGGGGAGCTGTTTTTT. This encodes CASSVTSGGNTGELFF.

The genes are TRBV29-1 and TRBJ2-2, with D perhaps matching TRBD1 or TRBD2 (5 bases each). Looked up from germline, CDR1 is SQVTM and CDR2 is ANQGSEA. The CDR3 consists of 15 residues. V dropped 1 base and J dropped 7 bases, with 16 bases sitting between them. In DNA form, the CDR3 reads TGCAGCGTTGAAGGGATTTGGGGGTTGGACGGGGAGCTGTTTTTT. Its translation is CSVEGIWGLDGELFF.

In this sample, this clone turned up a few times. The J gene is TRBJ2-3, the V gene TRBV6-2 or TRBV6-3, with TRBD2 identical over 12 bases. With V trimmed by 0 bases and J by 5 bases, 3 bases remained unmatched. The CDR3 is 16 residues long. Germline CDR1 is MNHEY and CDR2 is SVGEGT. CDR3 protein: CASSYSLAGGKDTQYF. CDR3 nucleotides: TGTGCCAGCAGTTACTCGCTAGCGGGGGGGAAAGATACGCAGTATTTT.